These 13 T cell receptor beta chains were all obtained from the same sample, sequenced in a study of CD8 T cells in ankylosing spondylitis. TCRdb re-called the 5' RACE reads through MiXCR, storing one row per CDR3 protein. The data contain under 250,000 distinct CDR3 sequences, 32% of them seen just once; the ten biggest clones take up approximately 4%. The sample taken for sequencing was blood, either unsorted or a sorted T cell fraction (not recorded which). These receptors originate from a male donor with ankylosing spondylitis or in good health (not recorded which).

This clonotype has a count of ten or more. The V call is TRBV25-1, the J call TRBJ2-7, with TRBD1 identical over 8 bases. Germline CDR1 is MGHDK and CDR2 is SYGVNS. There are 15 residues in the CDR3. With 4 bases clipped from V and 3 bases from J, the junction kept 8 bases outside the gene matches. The CDR3 reads CASSANNRGSYEQYF. DNA for the CDR3: TGTGCCAGCAGTGCCAACAACAGGGGGAGCTACGAGCAGTACTTC.

The chain couples TRBV18 to TRBJ2-3, with TRBD2 matching 9 bases. CDR3 length equals 15 residues. Trimming at V came to 0 bases and at J to 6 bases, leaving 4 bases not matched to a gene. CDR1 is KGHSH, CDR2 LQKENI, per germline. The CDR3 reads CASSPPLAGLDTQYF. Here the CDR3 DNA reads TGTGCCAGCTCACCACCTCTAGCGGGGTTGGATACGCAGTATTTT.

The chain joins TRBV20-1 to TRBJ2-3; D gene uncertain. This CDR3 region has 19 residues. The germline gives CDR1 DFQATT, CDR2 SNEGSKA (reference sequence). The V and J ends lost 2 bases and 4 bases respectively, with 28 bases between them. Here the CDR3 reads CSARSATLNTATRPDTQYF. In DNA, the CDR3 is TGCAGTGCTAGATCGGCCACCCTTAACACCGCGACTCGGCCAGATACGCAGTATTTT.

The V gene is TRBV20-1, the J gene TRBJ2-1, with TRBD2 as a possible D gene (6 bases). The CDR3 length is 13 residues. CDR1 is DFQATT, CDR2 SNEGSKA, per germline (reference sequence). Trimming took 6 bases from V and 6 from J, leaving 15 bases between them. For the CDR3, the DNA is TGCAGTGCCCCGGCGGGGCTCGGCAATGAGCAGTTCTTC. Protein: CSAPAGLGNEQFF.

This clonotype has just a few counts. V usage is TRBV12-3 or TRBV12-4 and J usage is TRBJ2-1, with a weak D call TRBD1 (6 bases). This CDR3 comprises 15 residues. The V end lost 6 bases, the J end lost 6 bases, and 18 bases lay between the germline ends. The CDR3 bases are TGTGCCAGCAGCCACGGGACACCGAAGGTCAATGAGCAGTTCTTC. The encoded protein is CASSHGTPKVNEQFF.

The chain uses TRBV9 and TRBJ2-5, with 9 bases fitting TRBD2. Germline V gives CDR1 SGDLS, CDR2 YYNGEE. This CDR3 has 14 amino acids. With V trimmed by 4 bases and J by 5 bases, 6 bases remained unmatched. The CDR3 is CASSLGLARETQYF. CDR3 in DNA: TGTGCCAGCAGCTTAGGACTAGCGAGGGAGACCCAGTACTTC.

The V call is TRBV9, the J call TRBJ2-3; D gene uncertain. CDR3 length: 14 amino acids. Trimming took 0 bases from V and 6 from J, leaving 11 bases between them. Germline V gives CDR1 SGDLS, CDR2 YYNGEE. CDR3 region: CASSVAGGPDTQYF. CDR3 coding DNA: TGTGCCAGCAGCGTAGCGGGTGGGCCCGATACGCAGTATTTT.

The chain links TRBV28 to TRBJ2-1, with D possibly matching TRBD1 (6 bases). The CDR3 is made up of 14 amino acids. Looked up from germline, CDR1 is MDHEN and CDR2 is SYDVKM. Trimming removed 5 bases from V and 1 base from J, with 9 bases in between. CDR3 region: CASSHRVSYNEQFF. In DNA form, the CDR3 reads TGTGCCAGCAGTCACAGGGTATCCTACAATGAGCAGTTCTTC. Using reference TRBV28 and TRBJ2-1 for the parts outside the CDR3, the full variable domain is DVKVTQSSRYLVKRTGEKVFLECVQDMDHENMFWYRQDPGLGLRLIYFSYDVKMKEKGDIPEGYSVSREKKERFSLILESASTNQTSMYLCASSHRVSYNEQFFGPGTRLTVL.

V usage is TRBV20-1 and J usage is TRBJ2-5, with a weak D call TRBD1 (5 bases). The CDR3 covers 14 residues. V was trimmed by 6 bases and J by 2 bases, leaving 16 bases between them. The germline gives CDR1 DFQATT, CDR2 SNEGSKA (reference sequence). The CDR3 here is CSAEPSTAQETQYF. The CDR3 DNA sequence: TGCAGTGCAGAACCTTCGACAGCGCAAGAGACCCAGTACTTC.

This clonotype was recorded at least ten times. The V and J genes are TRBV12-3 or TRBV12-4 and TRBJ2-5; D is perhaps TRBD2 (5 bases). The V and J ends lost 5 bases and 8 bases respectively, with 15 bases between them. The CDR3 length is 13 residues. The CDR3 nucleotides are TGTGCCAGCAGTATCTCCGGGGAGAACACCCAGTACTTC. This translates into CASSISGENTQYF.

In its sample, this clonotype was seen a few times. This chain connects TRBV20-1 to TRBJ2-7; D is unresolved. The CDR3 length is 12 residues. Germline assignment: CDR1 DFQATT and CDR2 SNEGSKA (reference sequence). V was shortened by 3 bases and J by 6 bases, with 12 bases between the two germline ends. The chain's CDR3 is CSARPPGGEQYF. CDR3 in DNA: TGCAGTGCTAGGCCCCCGGGTGGCGAGCAGTACTTC.

This clonotype showed up just a few times. The rearrangement joins TRBV10-3 to TRBJ2-1, with a weak D call TRBD1 (5 bases). Looked up from germline, CDR1 is ENHRY and CDR2 is SYGVKD. Trimming left V 6 bases short and J 8 bases short, with 11 bases between. The CDR3 length is 12 residues. CDR3 residues: CAIRGPSDEQFF. The CDR3 DNA reads TGTGCCATCAGGGGGCCCAGCGATGAGCAGTTCTTC.

The J gene is TRBJ1-2, the V gene TRBV15, with TRBD1 as a possible D gene (6 bases). The CDR3 has 15 residues. V was clipped by 8 bases and J by 7 bases, with 23 bases between them. The germline V gene has CDR1 LNHNV and CDR2 YYDKDF (reference sequence). This CDR3 is CATHPIGRGGFGYTF. The CDR3 bases are TGTGCCACCCATCCAATCGGCAGGGGCGGCTTTGGCTACACCTTC.